What follows are 24 T cell receptor beta chains derived from one specimen sequenced in a study of T cell responses to AZD1222 COVID-19 vaccine. The protocol was immunoSEQ multiplex PCR, while the TCRdb copy is restricted to in-frame clones and leaves out a portion. Of 85,000 to 90,000 clones listed, approximately 88% are singletons. The sequencing used peripheral blood, collected 28 days after the second AZD1222 dose. These receptors originate from an adult who received the AZD1222 COVID-19 vaccine.

V usage is TRBV5-1 and J usage is TRBJ1-3, with no clear D. This CDR3 comprises 14 residues. V was cut by 4 bases and J by 2 bases, with 10 bases left in between. Germline CDR1 is SGHRS and CDR2 is YFSETQ. CDR3 sequence reads: CASSQGGTGNTIYF. CDR3 coding DNA: TGCGCCAGCAGCCAAGGTGGGACTGGAAACACCATATATTTT. Full variable domain (outside the CDR3, taken from reference TRBV5-1 and TRBJ1-3): KAGVTQTPRYLIKTRGQQVTLSCSPISGHRSVSWYQQTPGQGLQFLFEYFSETQRNKGNFPGRFSGRQFSNSRSEMNVSTLELGDSALYLCASSQGGTGNTIYFGEGSWLTVV.

The CDR3: CASSQGGQGRDTQYF. The CDR3 DNA is TGTGCCAGCAGCCAAGGGGGCCAGGGTCGGGATACGCAGTATTTT. The rearrangement links TRBV3-1 (or the pseudogene TRBV3-2) to TRBJ2-3; possible D gene TRBD1, 5 bases. V was clipped by 1 base and J by 6 bases, with 14 bases between them. The CDR3 contains 15 residues. Germline-derived CDR1 and CDR2 are LGHDT and YNNKEL (reference sequence).

The chain links TRBV6-5 to TRBJ1-2; perhaps TRBD1 as D (5 bases). V was trimmed by 5 bases and J by 5 bases, leaving 12 bases between them. Germline V CDR1 and CDR2: MNHEY, SVGAGI. This CDR3 has 13 residues. The CDR3 sequence: CASSRGDRYGYTF. Here the CDR3 DNA reads TGTGCCAGCAGTCGGGGGGATCGTTATGGCTACACCTTC.

The genes are TRBV21-1 and TRBJ1-1; the table's D gene call, TRBD1, was not cross checked with the DNA. TRBV21-1 is listed as a pseudogene. The CDR3 length is 18 residues. The CDR3 reads CASSKGGWDRPQNTEAFF. The CDR3 DNA reads as TGTGCCAGCAGCAAAGGGGGTTGGGACAGGCCCCAGAACACTGAAGCTTTCTTT.

The chain is built from TRBV5-4 and TRBJ1-1; D unresolved. This CDR3 is 14 amino acids long. CDR1 is SGHNT, CDR2 YYREEE, per germline (reference sequence). The V gene lost 6 bases and the J gene lost 7 bases, with 19 bases spanning the gap. CDR3 sequence (DNA): TGTGCCAGCACCGCATCCCTTGGAAGGAGTGAAGCTTTCTTT. It codes for CASTASLGRSEAFF.

This sequence joins TRBV2 and TRBJ2-1; D is unclear. Trimming removed 6 bases at V and 3 bases at J, with 9 bases between. The V gene's germline CDR1 is SNHLY and CDR2 FYNNEI. The CDR3 consists of 13 residues. Here the CDR3 DNA reads TGTGCCAGCAGCCCTACAGACTACAATGAGCAGTTCTTC. Translation: CASSPTDYNEQFF.

This chain joins TRBV6-5 and TRBJ2-2; 8 bases align to TRBD1. With V trimmed by 8 bases and J by 2 bases, 4 bases remained unmatched. The CDR3 runs 14 residues. The germline V gene has CDR1 MNHEY and CDR2 SVGAGI. The chain's CDR3 is CASSGTGNTGELFF. CDR3 in DNA: TGTGCCAGCTCCGGGACAGGCAACACCGGGGAGCTGTTTTTT.

The sample holds a few counts of this clone. CDR3 sequence: CASSPGTSPNTIYF. CDR3 nucleotides: TGTGCCAGCAGCCCGGGGACCTCTCCTAACACCATATATTTT. The chain joins TRBV9 to TRBJ1-3, with D perhaps TRBD1 (5 bases). CDR1 is SGDLS and CDR2 is YYNGEE in the germline V gene. The length of the CDR3 is 14 residues. Trimming shortened V by 4 bases and J by 7 bases, and 15 bases separated the two germline ends.

CDR3 amino acids: CASSLPQVGEKLFF. CDR3 sequence (DNA): TGTGCCAGCAGTTTACCCCAGGTGGGGGAAAAACTGTTTTTT. V is TRBV28 and J is TRBJ1-4; D is uncertain. Deletions cut 2 bases from V and 8 bases from J, with 12 bases between. Germline values: CDR1 MDHEN, CDR2 SYDVKM. The CDR3 loop spans 14 amino acids.

The chain employs TRBV6-5 and TRBJ1-2, with 7 bases fitting TRBD1. This CDR3 contains 14 residues. Germline-derived CDR1 and CDR2 are MNHEY and SVGAGI. The ends lost 6 bases at V and 1 base at J; junction bases unmatched: 5. The CDR3 sequence: CASSEGAVNYGYTF. CDR3 coding DNA: TGTGCCAGCAGCGAGGGGGCGGTTAACTATGGCTACACCTTC.

This clone was seen only once. This chain uses TRBV7-6 with TRBJ1-4; D possibly corresponds to TRBD1 (6 bases). Germline lookup yields CDR1 SGHVS and CDR2 FNYEAQ. Trimming shortened V by 1 base and J by 11 bases, and 20 bases separated the two germline ends. CDR3 length equals 16 residues. CDR3 protein: CASSLESGPRGWKLFF. The CDR3 nucleotides are TGTGCCAGCAGCTTAGAGTCCGGGCCTAGGGGGTGGAAACTGTTTTTT.

V is TRBV19 and J is TRBJ1-2, with a possible D match to TRBD1 (6 bases). Trimming shortened V by 1 base and J by 3 bases, and 9 bases separated the two germline ends. The CDR3 is 14 amino acids. The germline CDR1 and CDR2 sequences are LNHDA and SQIVND (reference sequence). The CDR3 protein is CASSIGRGDYGYTF. The DNA of the CDR3 is TGTGCCAGTAGTATAGGCAGGGGAGACTATGGCTACACCTTC.

The V and J genes are TRBV13 and TRBJ1-3; D is unclear. The CDR3 sequence is 17 residues long. The germline V gene has CDR1 PRHDT and CDR2 FYEKMQ (reference sequence). V was shortened by 2 bases and J by 0 bases, with 14 bases between the two germline ends. This CDR3 reads CASSLMSDSLSGNTIYF. CDR3 in DNA: TGTGCCAGCAGCTTAATGTCAGACTCCCTCTCTGGAAACACCATATATTTT.

The V and J genes are TRBV5-1 and TRBJ1-1; TRBD1 aligns across 9 bases. Per germline, CDR1 SGHRS and CDR2 YFSETQ. V lost 4 bases and J lost 1; bases outside the gene matches: 2. This CDR3 has 14 amino acids. The CDR3 sequence: CASSPQGANTEAFF. CDR3 sequence (DNA): TGCGCCAGCAGCCCACAGGGGGCGAACACTGAAGCTTTCTTT.

The chain uses TRBV28 and TRBJ1-2; D is undetermined. The CDR3 is made up of 13 amino acids. Trimming took off 6 bases at V and 0 bases at J, with 8 bases between the two ends. From germline, CDR1 is MDHEN and CDR2 SYDVKM. The CDR3 here is CASRHPANYGYTF. CDR3 nucleotides: TGTGCCAGCAGGCATCCTGCTAACTATGGCTACACCTTC.

This rearrangement joins TRBV10-3 to TRBJ2-3; D is possibly TRBD2 (6 bases). The CDR3 length is 16 residues. Germline lookup yields CDR1 ENHRY and CDR2 SYGVKD. The V end was cut by 3 bases, the J end by 2 bases, with 15 bases between. The CDR3, as DNA: TGTGCCATCAGTGAAGCCGCGGGACTCCACACAGATACGCAGTATTTT. Translating gives CAISEAAGLHTDTQYF.

V is TRBV6-5 and J is TRBJ1-1, with D perhaps TRBD1 (6 bases). Looked up from germline, CDR1 is MNHEY and CDR2 is SVGAGI. The CDR3 is 13 residues long. V lost 3 bases, J lost 4 bases, and 9 bases lay in between. The CDR3 DNA reads TGTGCCAGCAGTTATACAGGGAGCACTGAAGCTTTCTTT. The encoded protein is CASSYTGSTEAFF.

There are a few counts of this clone. V gene TRBV27 combines with J gene TRBJ1-2; TRBD1 agrees at 8 bases. The CDR3 runs 14 residues. CDR1 and CDR2 from the germline V gene are MNHEY and SMNVEV (reference sequence). The V segment lost 7 bases and the J segment 4 bases; nucleotides outside the gene matches: 8. The CDR3 sequence is CASTIRTGSYGYTF. The DNA of the CDR3 is TGTGCCAGCACCATACGGACAGGGTCCTATGGCTACACCTTC.

The chain employs TRBV5-1 and TRBJ1-2; D is unclear. The length of the CDR3 is 15 residues. Trimming removed 0 bases from V and 8 bases from J, with 17 bases in between. Germline loops: CDR1 SGHRS, CDR2 YFSETQ. The CDR3 DNA is TGCGCCAGCAGCTTGGACAACACTAAACGGGAAGGCTACACCTTC. Protein product: CASSLDNTKREGYTF.

J is TRBJ1-1 and V is TRBV7-2; TRBD1 matches 7 bases. V shed 5 bases and J 6 bases; nucleotides not matched to a gene: 6. The CDR3 loop spans 13 amino acids. In germline, CDR1 is SGHTA, CDR2 FQGNSA. The CDR3 nucleotides are TGTGCCAGCAGCCCCGGGGGGACAGCTGAAGCTTTCTTT. This codes for CASSPGGTAEAFF.

This sequence joins TRBV27 and TRBJ2-5; 7 bases match TRBD2. The CDR3 loop spans 14 amino acids. V was pared by 7 bases and J by 7 bases, with 12 bases of the junction left unmatched. The germline gives CDR1 MNHEY, CDR2 SMNVEV (reference sequence). CDR3 nucleotides: TGTGCCAGCATCCGGAGGGACTACCCCAGGACCCAGTACTTC. It specifies CASIRRDYPRTQYF.

This chain uses TRBV6-5 with TRBJ1-6, with a weak D call TRBD1 (5 bases). The CDR3 length is 16 residues. Deletions cut 4 bases from V and 9 bases from J, with 19 bases between. Germline V gene data show CDR1 as MNHEY and CDR2 as SVGAGI. The CDR3 region has the DNA TGTGCCAGCAGTTCCGGCTCCGGGACCGAGCTTTCACCCCTCCACTTT. Its protein is CASSSGSGTELSPLHF.

This clone has just one count. The chain joins TRBV18 to TRBJ2-7, with a tentative D call TRBD1 (5 bases). CDR3 length: 14 amino acids. Trimming took off 5 bases at V and 0 bases at J, with 11 bases between the two ends. CDR1 and CDR2 (germline): KGHSH, LQKENI. The CDR3 DNA reads TGTGCCAGCTCATTGGACACCTTCTCCTACGAGCAGTACTTC. Its translation is CASSLDTFSYEQYF.

The table lists this clone with a few counts. This chain links TRBV30 with TRBJ1-2; D remains unclear. Germline CDR1 GTSNPN, CDR2 SVGIG (reference sequence). The CDR3 is 14 residues long. The V gene lost 4 bases and the J gene lost 5 bases, with 17 bases spanning the gap. The CDR3 loop is CAWTDSPADYGYTF. For the CDR3, the DNA is TGTGCCTGGACCGACTCTCCGGCCGATTATGGCTACACCTTC. The full variable domain, its missing parts supplied by reference TRBV30 and TRBJ1-2, is SQTIHQWPATLVQPVGSPLSLECTVEGTSNPNLYWYRQAAGRGLQLLFYSVGIGQISSEVPQNLSASRPQDRQFILSSKKLLLSDSGFYLCAWTDSPADYGYTFGSGTRLTVV.